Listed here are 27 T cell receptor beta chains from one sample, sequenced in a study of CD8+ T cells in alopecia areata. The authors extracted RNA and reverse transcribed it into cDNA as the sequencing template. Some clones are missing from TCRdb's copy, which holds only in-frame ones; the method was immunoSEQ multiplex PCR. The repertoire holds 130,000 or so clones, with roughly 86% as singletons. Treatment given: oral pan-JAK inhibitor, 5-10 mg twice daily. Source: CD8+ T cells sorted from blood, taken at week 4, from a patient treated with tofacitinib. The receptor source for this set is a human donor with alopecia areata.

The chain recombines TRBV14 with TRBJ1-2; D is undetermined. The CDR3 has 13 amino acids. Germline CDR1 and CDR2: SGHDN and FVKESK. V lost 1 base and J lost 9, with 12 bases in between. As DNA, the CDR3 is TGTGCCAGCAGCCAAGGGACTGCTAACAGCTACACCTTC. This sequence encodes CASSQGTANSYTF.

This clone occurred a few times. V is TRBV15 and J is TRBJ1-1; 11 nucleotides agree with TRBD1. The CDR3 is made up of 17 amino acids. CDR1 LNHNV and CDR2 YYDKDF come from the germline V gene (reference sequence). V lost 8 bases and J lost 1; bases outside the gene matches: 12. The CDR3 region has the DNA TGTGCCACCGAATGGACAGGGGGCGCCTACCGGAACACTGAAGCTTTCTTT. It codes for CATEWTGGAYRNTEAFF.

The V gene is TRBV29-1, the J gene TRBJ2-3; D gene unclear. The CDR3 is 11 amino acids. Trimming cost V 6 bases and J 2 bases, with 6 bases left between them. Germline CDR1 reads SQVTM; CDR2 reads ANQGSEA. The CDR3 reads CSVPLTDTQYF. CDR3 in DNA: TGCAGCGTCCCCCTCACAGATACGCAGTATTTT.

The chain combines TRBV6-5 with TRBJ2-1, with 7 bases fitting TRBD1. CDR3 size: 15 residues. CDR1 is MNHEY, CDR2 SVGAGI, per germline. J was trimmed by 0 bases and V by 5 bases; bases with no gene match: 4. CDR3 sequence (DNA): TGTGCCAGCAGTGGTGACAGGGCCTCCTACAATGAGCAGTTCTTC. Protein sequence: CASSGDRASYNEQFF.

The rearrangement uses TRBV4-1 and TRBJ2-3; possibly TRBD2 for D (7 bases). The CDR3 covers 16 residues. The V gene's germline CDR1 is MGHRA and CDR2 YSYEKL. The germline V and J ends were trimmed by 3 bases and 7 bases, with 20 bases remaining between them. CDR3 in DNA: TGCGCCAGCAGCCAGGGCGGGAGAGGGGGAGAGTATACGCAGTATTTT. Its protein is CASSQGGRGGEYTQYF.

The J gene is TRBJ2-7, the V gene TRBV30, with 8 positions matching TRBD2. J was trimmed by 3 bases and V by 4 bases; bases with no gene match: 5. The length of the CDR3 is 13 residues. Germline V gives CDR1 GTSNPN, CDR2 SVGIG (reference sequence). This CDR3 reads CAWTGGSFYEQYF. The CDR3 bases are TGTGCCTGGACGGGGGGGTCGTTCTACGAGCAGTACTTC.

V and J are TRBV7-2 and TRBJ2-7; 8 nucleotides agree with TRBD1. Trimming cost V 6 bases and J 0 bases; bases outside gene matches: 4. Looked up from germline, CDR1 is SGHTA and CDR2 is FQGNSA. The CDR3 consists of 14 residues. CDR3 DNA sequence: TGTGCCAGCAGTGGACAGGGATCCTCCTACGAGCAGTACTTC. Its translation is CASSGQGSSYEQYF.

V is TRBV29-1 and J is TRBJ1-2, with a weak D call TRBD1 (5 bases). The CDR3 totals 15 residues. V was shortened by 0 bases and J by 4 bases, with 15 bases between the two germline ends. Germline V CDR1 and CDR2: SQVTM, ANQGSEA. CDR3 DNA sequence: TGCAGCGTTGAAGAGCCCCCGGGGGACGGCTATGGCTACACCTTC. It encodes CSVEEPPGDGYGYTF.

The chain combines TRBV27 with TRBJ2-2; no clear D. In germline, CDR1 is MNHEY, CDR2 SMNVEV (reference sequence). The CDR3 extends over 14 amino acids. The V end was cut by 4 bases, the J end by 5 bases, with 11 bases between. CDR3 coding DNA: TGTGCCAGCAGTTCCGTGCCCCTGACCGGGGAGCTGTTTTTT. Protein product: CASSSVPLTGELFF.

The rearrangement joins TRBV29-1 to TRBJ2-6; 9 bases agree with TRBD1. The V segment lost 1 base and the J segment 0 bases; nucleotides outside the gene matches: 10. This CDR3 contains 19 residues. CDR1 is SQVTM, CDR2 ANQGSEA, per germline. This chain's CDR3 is CSVEVWTRDRDSGANVLTF. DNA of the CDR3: TGCAGCGTTGAAGTATGGACCCGGGACAGGGACTCTGGGGCCAACGTCCTGACTTTC.

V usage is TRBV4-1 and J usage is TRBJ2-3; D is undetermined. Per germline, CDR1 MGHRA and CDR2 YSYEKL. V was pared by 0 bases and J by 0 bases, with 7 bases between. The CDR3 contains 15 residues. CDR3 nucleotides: TGCGCCAGCAGCCAAGAGCCGGTTAGCACAGATACGCAGTATTTT. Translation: CASSQEPVSTDTQYF.

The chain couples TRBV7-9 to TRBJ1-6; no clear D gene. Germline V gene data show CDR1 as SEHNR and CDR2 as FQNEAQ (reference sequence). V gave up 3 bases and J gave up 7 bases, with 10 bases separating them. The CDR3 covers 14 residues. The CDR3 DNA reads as TGTGCCAGCAGCTTTACAGCCCCGAATTCACCCCTCCACTTT. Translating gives CASSFTAPNSPLHF.

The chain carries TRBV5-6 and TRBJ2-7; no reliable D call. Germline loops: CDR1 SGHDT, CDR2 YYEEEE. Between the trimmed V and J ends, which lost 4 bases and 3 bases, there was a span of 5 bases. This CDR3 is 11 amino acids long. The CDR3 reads CASSTLYEQYF. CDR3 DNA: TGTGCCAGCAGCACCCTCTACGAGCAGTACTTC.

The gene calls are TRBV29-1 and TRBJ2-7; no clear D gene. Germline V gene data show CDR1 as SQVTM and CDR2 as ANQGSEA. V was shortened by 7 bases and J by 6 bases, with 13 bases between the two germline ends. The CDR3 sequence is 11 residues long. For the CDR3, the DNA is TGCAGCGGACTTAGGGTTGGCGAGCAGTACTTC. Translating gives CSGLRVGEQYF.

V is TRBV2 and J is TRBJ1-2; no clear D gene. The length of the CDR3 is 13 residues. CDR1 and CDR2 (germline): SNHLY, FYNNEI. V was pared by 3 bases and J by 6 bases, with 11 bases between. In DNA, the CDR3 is TGTGCCAGCAGTGATATGTTTTCGAATGGCTACACCTTC. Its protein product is CASSDMFSNGYTF.

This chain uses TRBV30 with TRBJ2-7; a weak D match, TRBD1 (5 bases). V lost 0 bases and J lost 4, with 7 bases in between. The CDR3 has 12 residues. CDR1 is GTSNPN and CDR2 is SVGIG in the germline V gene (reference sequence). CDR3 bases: TGTGCCTGGAGTGTACCAGGGTACGAGCAGTACTTC. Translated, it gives CAWSVPGYEQYF.

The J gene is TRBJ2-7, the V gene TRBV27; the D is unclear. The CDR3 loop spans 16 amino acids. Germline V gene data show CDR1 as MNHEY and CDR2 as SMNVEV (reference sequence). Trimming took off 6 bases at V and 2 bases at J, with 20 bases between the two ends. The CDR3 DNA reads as TGTGCCAGCAGCTTGGGGATTTCGCAGGCCGCCTACGAGCAGTACTTC. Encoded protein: CASSLGISQAAYEQYF.

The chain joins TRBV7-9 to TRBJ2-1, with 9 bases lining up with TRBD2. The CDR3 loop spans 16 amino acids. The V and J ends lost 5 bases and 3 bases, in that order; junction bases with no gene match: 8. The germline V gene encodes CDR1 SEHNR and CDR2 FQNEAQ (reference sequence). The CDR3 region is CASSPTTSGNYNEQFF. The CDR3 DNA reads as TGTGCCAGCAGCCCTACGACTAGCGGTAACTACAATGAGCAGTTCTTC.

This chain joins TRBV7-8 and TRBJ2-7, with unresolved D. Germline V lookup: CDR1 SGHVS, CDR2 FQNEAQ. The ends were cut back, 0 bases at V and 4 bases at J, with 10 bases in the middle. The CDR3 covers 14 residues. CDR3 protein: CASSLAAMRYEQYF. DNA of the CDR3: TGTGCCAGCAGCTTAGCAGCCATGAGGTACGAGCAGTACTTC.

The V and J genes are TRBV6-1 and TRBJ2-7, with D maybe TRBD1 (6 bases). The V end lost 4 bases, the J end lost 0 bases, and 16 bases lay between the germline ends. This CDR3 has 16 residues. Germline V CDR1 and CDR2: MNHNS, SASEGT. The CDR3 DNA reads TGTGCCAGCAGTGCACACAGGGAGCCCGACTCCTACGAGCAGTACTTC. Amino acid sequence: CASSAHREPDSYEQYF.

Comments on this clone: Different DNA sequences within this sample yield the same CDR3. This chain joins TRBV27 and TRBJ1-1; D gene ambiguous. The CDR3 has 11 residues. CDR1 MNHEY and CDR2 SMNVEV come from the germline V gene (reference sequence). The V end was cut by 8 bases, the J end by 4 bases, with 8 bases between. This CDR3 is CASSGGTEAFF. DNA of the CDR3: TGTGCCAGCTCGGGCGGCACTGAAGCTTTCTTT.

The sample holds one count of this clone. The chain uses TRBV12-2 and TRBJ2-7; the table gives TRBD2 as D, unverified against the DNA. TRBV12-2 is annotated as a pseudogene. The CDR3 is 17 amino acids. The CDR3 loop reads CASRLALSGTTAYEQYF. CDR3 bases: TGTGCAAGTCGCTTAGCTCTTAGCGGGACGACGGCGTACGAGCAGTACTTC.

Written as DNA, the CDR3 is TGTGCCAGCAGTGAAGCCGCAGGGCCCAACTATGGCTACACCTTC. Protein product: CASSEAAGPNYGYTF. The chain joins TRBV2 to TRBJ1-2; tentatively, D is TRBD1 (5 bases). Germline CDR1 SNHLY, CDR2 FYNNEI. This CDR3 is built from 15 residues. V gave up 0 bases and J gave up 2 bases, with 10 bases separating them.

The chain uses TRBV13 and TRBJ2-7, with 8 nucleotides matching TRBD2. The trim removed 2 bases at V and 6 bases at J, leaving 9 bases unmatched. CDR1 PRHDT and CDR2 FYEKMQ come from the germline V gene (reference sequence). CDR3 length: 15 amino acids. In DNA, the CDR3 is TGTGCCAGCAGCTTACCCGGGGGGGCCGCTGTCGAGCAGTACTTC. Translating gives CASSLPGGAAVEQYF.

The CDR3 region has the DNA TGTGCCAGCAGTTTAGCAGGGGCAGGGACTGAAGCTTTCTTT. Amino acid sequence: CASSLAGAGTEAFF. This chain joins TRBV27 and TRBJ1-1; tentatively, D is TRBD1 (6 bases). From germline, CDR1 is MNHEY and CDR2 SMNVEV (reference sequence). Trimming removed 2 bases at V and 5 bases at J, with 12 bases between. This CDR3 has 14 amino acids.

The CDR3 loop reads CASSLRRGPEAFF. CDR3 bases: TGTGCCAGCAGCTTACGCAGGGGCCCTGAAGCTTTCTTT. This chain uses TRBV7-2 with TRBJ1-1; possible D gene TRBD1, 6 bases. The CDR3 extends over 13 amino acids. Looked up from germline, CDR1 is SGHTA and CDR2 is FQGNSA. The V gene lost 2 bases and the J gene lost 6 bases, with 10 bases spanning the gap. The whole variable domain, remainder taken from reference TRBV7-2 and TRBJ1-1, is GAGVSQSPSNKVTEKGKDVELRCDPISGHTALYWYRQSLGQGLEFLIYFQGNSAPDKSGLPSDRFSAERTGGSVSTLTIQRTQQEDSAVYLCASSLRRGPEAFFGQGTRLTVV.

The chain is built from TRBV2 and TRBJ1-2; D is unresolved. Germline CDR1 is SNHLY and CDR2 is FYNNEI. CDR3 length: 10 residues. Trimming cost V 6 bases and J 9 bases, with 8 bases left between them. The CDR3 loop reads CASRGRRYTF. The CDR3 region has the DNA TGTGCCAGCAGAGGACGGCGCTACACCTTC.